These 6 T cell receptor beta chains share one sample of origin, sequenced in a study of metastatic and nonmetastatic thyroid tumors. TCRdb re-clonotyped the PCR reads via MiXCR. This sample has around 22,000 clones, with roughly 11% found just once. Before thyroid surgery, none of the patients had received any treatment. Source material: blood. Every receptor here comes from a female donor with papillary thyroid cancer or a benign thyroid nodule (not recorded which). Some clones in this sample may be carry-over from other donors' samples.

At least ten counts were recorded for this clone. It may be a read error: a sequence one base away is much more abundant. The V call is TRBV28, the J call TRBJ2-1; 8 bases match TRBD1. Germline loops: CDR1 MDHEN, CDR2 SYDVKM. The CDR3 totals 15 residues. For the CDR3, the DNA is TGTGCCAGCAACCACCCAACAGGGGGTGGGTTCGCAGAAACGTTC. This translates into CASNHPTGGGFAETF.

For this clone: A much larger clone sits a single nucleotide away, making a read error possible. The chain recombines TRBV3-1 with TRBJ1-2; D might be TRBD1 (5 bases). Trimming left V 5 bases short and J 6 bases short, with 16 bases between. The germline CDR1 and CDR2 sequences are LGHDT and YNNKEL (reference sequence). The length of the CDR3 is 14 residues. CDR3 sequence reads: CASSILGVEDGYTF. The CDR3 coding sequence is TGTGCCAGCAGCATTCTAGGGGTTGAGGATGGCTACACCTTC.

This clone has ten or more counts. The chain links TRBV13 to TRBJ1-1; D is unclear. V dropped 0 bases and J dropped 6 bases, with 11 bases sitting between them. CDR3 size: 14 residues. CDR1 and CDR2 (germline): PRHDT, FYEKMQ (reference sequence). This CDR3 reads CASSLGVGGSEAFF. The DNA for the CDR3 is TGTGCCAGCAGCTTAGGGGTGGGTGGTTCTGAAGCTTTCTTT.

This clone occurred many times. The rearrangement uses TRBV12-3 or TRBV12-4 and TRBJ2-7; 9 bases agree with TRBD2. The CDR3 is 16 amino acids. V shed 5 bases, J shed 4 bases, and the junction held 12 bases outside the gene matches. CDR3 bases: TGTGCCAGCAGTCCTCTTCCCTTAGCGGGAGTTTACGAGCAGTACTTC. Its protein product is CASSPLPLAGVYEQYF.

This clone was seen many times. This chain uses TRBV9 with TRBJ2-3; D is unclear. Trimming took 0 bases from V and 6 from J, leaving 8 bases between them. Germline CDR1 is SGDLS and CDR2 is YYNGEE. This CDR3 has 13 amino acids. The CDR3 loop reads CASSVEGLDTQYF. As DNA, the CDR3 is TGTGCCAGCAGCGTAGAGGGTCTCGATACGCAGTATTTT. Looking up the rest from reference TRBV9 and TRBJ2-3 gives the full variable domain: DSGVTQTPKHLITATGQRVTLRCSPRSGDLSVYWYQQSLDQGLQFLIQYYNGEERAKGNILERFSAQQFPDLHSELNLSSLELGDSALYFCASSVEGLDTQYFGPGTRLTVL.

At least ten counts were recorded for this clone. The V and J genes are TRBV14 and TRBJ2-1; TRBD2 matches 10 bases. The CDR3 has 17 residues. Losses at the gene ends were 6 bases for V and 1 base for J; bases not matched to a gene: 9. Germline V gives CDR1 SGHDN, CDR2 FVKESK. This chain's CDR3 is CASSHRFSGRSYNEQFF. CDR3 sequence (DNA): TGTGCCAGCAGTCACCGCTTTAGCGGGAGGTCCTACAATGAGCAGTTCTTC.